The T cell receptor beta chain described here comes from a study of blood T cells in healthy people across ages. The V gene end was trimmed by 4 bases and the J gene end by 6 bases; junction bases not matched to a gene: 2. This CDR3 is 12 amino acids long. The V gene's germline CDR1 is MNHEY and CDR2 SVGAGI. Notes on the study in general: Among T cells, TCR beta diversity per million cells dropped roughly linearly as age rose. Strong correlation linked observed beta diversity and percent naive T cells. Long-lived donors exceeded aged donors in naive CD4+ cells and diversity.

Alongside a J-beta primer mix, a sample-barcoded 5' primer served in a second PCR lasting 7 to 11 cycles. One entry per CDR3 protein results from TCRdb running MiXCR on the 5' RACE reads. Of approximately 800,000 distinct CDR3 sequences listed, roughly 50% were seen once; the top ten hold about 42%. As regards this clonotype: Its antigen remains unknown.

Healthy individuals of Caucasian origin from Russia, aged about 6 to 90, served as donors. The rearrangement links TRBV6-5 to TRBJ1-1; 7 bases align to TRBD1. Sequencing was performed on blood. The origin of this receptor is a man older than 75 in good health. In nucleotides, the CDR3 is TGTGCCAGCAGTTCCCAGGGGGCTGAAGCTTTCTTT. Its protein is CASSSQGAEAFF.